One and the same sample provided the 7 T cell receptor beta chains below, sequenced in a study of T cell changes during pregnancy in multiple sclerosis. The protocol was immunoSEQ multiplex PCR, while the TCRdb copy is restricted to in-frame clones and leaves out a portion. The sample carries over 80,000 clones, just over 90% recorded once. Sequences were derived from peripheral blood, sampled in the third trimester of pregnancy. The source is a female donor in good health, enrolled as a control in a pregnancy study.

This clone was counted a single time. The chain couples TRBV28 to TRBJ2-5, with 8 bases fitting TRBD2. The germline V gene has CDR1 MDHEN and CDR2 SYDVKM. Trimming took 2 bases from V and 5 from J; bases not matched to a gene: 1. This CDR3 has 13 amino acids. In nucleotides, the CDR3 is TGTGCCAGCAGTTTAGCGGGAGGTGAGACCCAGTACTTC. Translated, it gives CASSLAGGETQYF.

In nucleotides, the CDR3 is TGCGCCAGCAGCTTGCCGGGGACAGGGCTGAACAATGAGCAGTTCTTC. Residues: CASSLPGTGLNNEQFF. V usage is TRBV5-1 and J usage is TRBJ2-1; 9 nucleotides agree with TRBD1. The CDR3 runs 16 residues. Germline CDR1 reads SGHRS; CDR2 reads YFSETQ. V lost 1 base and J lost 5; bases outside the gene matches: 7.

The CDR3 nucleotides are TGTGCCAGCAGCCCGAGCGGGAGGGCCAAGGAGACCCAGTACTTC. Translating it yields CASSPSGRAKETQYF. The chain uses TRBV5-4 and TRBJ2-5; 10 bases match TRBD2. V lost 4 bases and J lost 5; bases outside the gene matches: 8. The CDR3 is 15 residues long. Germline CDR1 is SGHNT and CDR2 is YYREEE (reference sequence).

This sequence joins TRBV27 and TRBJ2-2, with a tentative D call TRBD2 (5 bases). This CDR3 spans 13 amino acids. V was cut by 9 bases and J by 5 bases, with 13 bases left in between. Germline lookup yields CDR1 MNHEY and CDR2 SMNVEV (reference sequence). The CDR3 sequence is CASRRLDTGELFF. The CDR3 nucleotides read TGTGCCAGTCGGAGGTTGGATACCGGGGAGCTGTTTTTT.

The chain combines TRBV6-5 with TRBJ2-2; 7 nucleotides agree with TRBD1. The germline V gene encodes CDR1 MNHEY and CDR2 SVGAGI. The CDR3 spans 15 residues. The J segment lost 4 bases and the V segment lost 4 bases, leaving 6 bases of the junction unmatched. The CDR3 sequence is CASSSDRATTGELFF. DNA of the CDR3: TGTGCCAGCAGTTCCGACAGGGCGACCACCGGGGAGCTGTTTTTT.

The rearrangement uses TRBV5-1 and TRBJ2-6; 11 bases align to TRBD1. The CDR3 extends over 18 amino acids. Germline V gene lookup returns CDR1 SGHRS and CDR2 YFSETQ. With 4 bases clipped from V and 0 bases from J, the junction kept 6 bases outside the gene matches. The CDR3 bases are TGCGCCAGCAGCCGCGGGGACAGGGGGATCTCTGGGGCCAACGTCCTGACTTTC. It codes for CASSRGDRGISGANVLTF.

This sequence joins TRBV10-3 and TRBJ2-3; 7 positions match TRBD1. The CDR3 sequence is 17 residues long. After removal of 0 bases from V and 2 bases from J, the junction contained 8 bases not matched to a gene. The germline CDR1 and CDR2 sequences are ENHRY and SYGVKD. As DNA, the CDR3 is TGTGCCATCAGTGAGTCGAGTACAGGGGCCCCCACAGATACGCAGTATTTT. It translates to CAISESSTGAPTDTQYF.